This entry features one T cell receptor (beta chain) sequence. Method: immunoSEQ multiplex PCR; TCRdb's copy keeps in-frame clones and lacks some. Counted here are 85,000 to 95,000 clones, 96% occurring once; the ten biggest clones make up around 0.4%. These data are taken from a study of technical replicates of blood from a few donors. The germline V gene encodes CDR1 ENHRY and CDR2 SYGVKD. The CDR3 has 14 residues. Trimming left V 6 bases short and J 2 bases short, with 11 bases between. The V gene is TRBV10-3, the J gene TRBJ1-3; the D gene is possibly TRBD1 (6 bases). The clonotype comes from a human donor in good health. The sample consisted of T cells isolated from PBMCs. CDR3: CAIREGGTGNTIYF. In DNA, the CDR3 is TGTGCCATCAGGGAAGGGGGAACTGGAAACACCATATATTTT.